This TCR beta chain derives from a study of T cells after yellow fever vaccination. Study results and limitations: The secondary response peaked faster, at day 5 versus 15, but was weaker. Only a minor proportion of clonotypes was detected across both CD4 and CD8 compartments. FACS-sorted repertoires could contain abundant clonotypes contaminating from the bulk population.

V lost 3 bases and J 4 bases, leaving 10 bases between the germline ends. The CDR3 has 14 amino acids. Germline V gene sequence: CDR1 SGHRS, CDR2 YFSETQ. The TCR cDNA carried a universal primer site and UMIs from 5'RACE template switching. TCRdb itself ran the 5' RACE reads through MiXCR, one entry per CDR3 protein. The sample carries some 420,000 distinct CDR3 sequences, 18% recorded once. This clonotype was observed many times. Its specificity is not known. The source of this sequence is a man between 18 and 29 years old who received the YFV17D yellow fever vaccine. The chain uses TRBV5-1 and TRBJ2-2; D tentatively reads TRBD1 or TRBD2 (6 bases each). The material was PBMCs, obtained before the yellow fever booster vaccination. CDR3 sequence (DNA): TGCGCCAGCAGCTCTACGGGGGCCACCGGGGAGCTGTTTTTT. Translated, it gives CASSSTGATGELFF.